What follows is one T cell receptor (beta chain) and its context. No antigen is known for it. This sample stems from a study of radiation and T cells in renal cell carcinoma. Findings of the study overall: Irradiated tumors held more dominant CDR3 motifs than control tumors.

The length of the CDR3 is 15 residues. Germline V gives CDR1 SQVTM, CDR2 ANQGSEA. Trimming took 5 bases from V and 1 from J; bases not matched to a gene: 4. Clones were read by immunoSEQ multiplex PCR, and TCRdb kept only the in-frame ones, dropping some. In the table there are 20,000 or so clones, more than 50% of which are singletons. Treatment meaning: treatment-naive control, cytoreductive nephrectomy. Treatment-naive patients without radiation supplied the control tumors at nephrectomy. The tumor was a clear cell renal cell carcinoma. The chain carries TRBV29-1 and TRBJ2-3; 12 bases line up with TRBD2. Sequenced material: tumor tissue, taken from a patient whose treatment was nephrectomy without radiotherapy. The clonotype was recovered from a human donor with renal cell carcinoma. CDR3 bases: TGCAGCGTTACTAGCGGGGGGTTGGGCACAGATACGCAGTATTTT. This gives the protein CSVTSGGLGTDTQYF.